The subject of this entry is one T cell receptor beta chain. This sample is part of a study of blood T cell repertoires in COVID-19. Only in-frame clones appear in the TCRdb table, and some are missing; sequencing was by immunoSEQ multiplex PCR. The sample lists fewer than 60,000 clones, about 79% occurring once. The source is an elderly man with COVID-19, enrolled during active disease. Sequenced material: peripheral blood.

The CDR3, as DNA: TGTGCCAGCAGCGGGGACAGGGGTTACTATGGCTACACCTTC. It yields the protein CASSGDRGYYGYTF. The rearrangement links TRBV13 to TRBJ1-2; TRBD1 agrees at 10 bases. The CDR3 is made up of 14 amino acids. V was clipped by 5 bases and J by 3 bases; unmatched bases: 3. CDR1 is PRHDT, CDR2 FYEKMQ, per germline (reference sequence).